This TCR beta chain was identified during a study of blood T cell repertoires in COVID-19. The data were produced by immunoSEQ multiplex PCR, yet TCRdb's version contains in-frame clones alone and is incomplete. The profile shows some 250,000 clones, more than 75% of them singletons. This clone was recorded a few times. V lost 6 bases and J 8 bases, leaving 11 bases between the germline ends. From germline, CDR1 is MNHEY and CDR2 SVGAGI. The CDR3 totals 13 residues. This clonotype was sampled from a man older than 75 with acute or convalescent COVID-19. This rearrangement joins TRBV6-5 to TRBJ1-6; D is unresolved. Sequenced: peripheral blood. The CDR3 here is CASSNRGDSPLHF. CDR3 bases: TGTGCCAGCAGCAACCGCGGGGATTCACCCCTCCACTTT.